This T cell receptor (beta chain) was sequenced in a study of cytomegalovirus exposure and HLA in healthy donors. Germline CDR1 is SEHNR and CDR2 is FQNEAQ (reference sequence). CDR3 size: 16 residues. V lost 1 base, J lost 4 bases, and 3 bases stayed unmatched. Study conclusions and caveats: Earlier analysis looked at TCR beta V segments, and most were productive about 90% or about 30% of the time.

The PCR used 60 Vbeta and 13 Jbeta primers. Using immunoSEQ multiplex PCR, the repertoire was profiled, and TCRdb retains in-frame clones only, with some absent. The data contain 150,000 to 200,000 clones, 60% to 85% of them singletons. This clone was found a few times. The antigen is undetermined. This chain connects TRBV7-9 to TRBJ2-3; 12 positions agree with TRBD2. The sequence derives from a woman between 35 and 50 years old in good health and CMV-seronegative. Sequencing was done on a sample of PBMCs. In DNA form, the CDR3 reads TGTGCCAGCAGCTTAGGGGCTAGCGGGAGGGCAGATACGCAGTATTTT. It codes for CASSLGASGRADTQYF.